The 32 T cell receptor delta chains below all came from one sample that was sequenced in a study of Vδ1+ human thymocytes. Sequences come from RNA converted to cDNA by reverse transcription. Multiplex PCR used pooled V-gene forward primers and a constant-region reverse primer to amplify CDR3s. TCRdb re-called the multiplex PCR reads via CATT. The sample has 80,000 or so delta-chain clones, 30% to 40% seen once. Study-level findings and limits: Highly polyclonal TRG and TRD repertoires with Gaussian CDR3 length distributions appeared in thymus.

Their antigens remain unidentified. Sequencing was done on a sample of Vdelta1+ gamma-delta thymocytes from the thymus. Stated subset: FACS-sorted CD3+ TCRalphabeta- TCRVdelta1+ TCRVdelta2- thymocytes. The receptors derive from a boy under three years old who had congenital heart surgery.

V is TRDV1 and J is TRDJ1, with 13 positions matching TRDD3. The CDR3 sequence is 23 residues long. Germline loops: CDR1 TSWWSYY, CDR2 QGS. Unmatched junction bases numbered 25, after V lost 3 bases and J lost 3 bases. CDR3 amino acids: CALGDGGSGELTYWGIRPDKLIF. CDR3 bases: TGTGCTCTTGGGGACGGGGGGTCGGGTGAACTAACGTACTGGGGGATACGACCCGATAAACTCATCTTT.

The sample holds a few counts of this clone. The chain combines TRDV1 with TRDJ1; TRDD2 agrees at 9 bases. With V trimmed by 4 bases and J by 2 bases, 20 bases remained unmatched. In germline, CDR1 is TSWWSYY, CDR2 QGS. The CDR3 covers 20 residues. The CDR3 nucleotides are TGTGCTCTTGGGGTCCCCACCCCCTCCTTCCTACATCATCCAACCGATAAACTCATCTTT. Protein product: CALGVPTPSFLHHPTDKLIF.

The chain employs TRDV1 and TRDJ1, with 11 bases matching TRDD3. Germline assignment: CDR1 TSWWSYY and CDR2 QGS. Trimming took 0 bases from V and 2 from J; bases not matched to a gene: 11. The CDR3 is 19 residues long. The CDR3 protein is CALGELSITGGYPTDKLIF. The CDR3 DNA sequence: TGTGCTCTTGGGGAACTTTCTATTACTGGGGGATATCCGACCGATAAACTCATCTTT.

The table lists this clone with a few counts. V gene TRDV1 combines with J gene TRDJ1; TRDD3 matches 11 bases. The junction had 8 bases not matched to a gene; V was cut back by 1 base and J by 1 base. The CDR3 loop spans 18 amino acids. In germline, CDR1 is TSWWSYY, CDR2 QGS. The CDR3 region is CALGERSSWGIPTDKLIF. The CDR3 DNA reads TGTGCTCTTGGGGAACGTTCCAGCTGGGGGATACCCACCGATAAACTCATCTTT.

This clone turned up a few times. V is TRDV1 and J is TRDJ1; D unclear. The ends were cut back, 0 bases at V and 10 bases at J, with 12 bases in the middle. CDR1 is TSWWSYY, CDR2 QGS, per germline. The CDR3 has 13 amino acids. This CDR3 is CALGELRFERLIF. In DNA form, the CDR3 reads TGTGCTCTTGGGGAACTAAGGTTTGAGAGACTCATCTTT.

There are a few counts of this clone. The V gene is TRDV1, the J gene TRDJ1, with 10 nucleotides matching TRDD3. This CDR3 is 18 amino acids long. Germline CDR1 TSWWSYY, CDR2 QGS. V trimming: 2 bases; J trimming: 0 bases; junction bases outside the gene matches: 9. The CDR3 loop reads CALGEYRGIRGDTDKLIF. For the CDR3, the DNA is TGTGCTCTTGGGGAATATCGGGGGATACGCGGTGACACCGATAAACTCATCTTT.

The rearrangement links TRDV2 to TRDJ1; TRDD3 agrees at 7 bases. Germline-derived CDR1 and CDR2 are GEAIGNYY and EKD. V shed 3 bases, J shed 13 bases, and the junction held 22 bases outside the gene matches. This CDR3 is built from 16 residues. The CDR3 is CACDFGYWGHVKTCIF. Written as DNA, the CDR3 is TGTGCCTGTGACTTCGGGTACTGGGGTCACGTTAAAACATGCATCTTT.

This chain connects TRDV1 to TRDJ1; weak D call: TRDD3 (5 bases). This CDR3 is 22 amino acids long. Germline CDR1 and CDR2: TSWWSYY and QGS. The V gene lost 2 bases and the J gene lost 0 bases, with 31 bases spanning the gap. The CDR3 region is CALGELVAARWGRLSYTDKLIF. CDR3 coding DNA: TGTGCTCTTGGGGAATTGGTTGCGGCGAGATGGGGAAGGCTTTCGTACACCGATAAACTCATCTTT.

The V and J genes are TRDV1 and TRDJ1; maybe TRDD2 (6 bases). The germline gives CDR1 TSWWSYY, CDR2 QGS. V lost 4 bases, J lost 0 bases, and 21 bases lay in between. This CDR3 comprises 18 residues. The CDR3 sequence is CALGGTPFPYPYTDKLIF. CDR3 nucleotides: TGTGCTCTTGGGGGAACCCCCTTCCCCTACCCTTACACCGATAAACTCATCTTT.

This clone was seen a few times. V gene TRDV1 combines with J gene TRDJ1; D is possibly TRDD2 (5 bases). V gave up 1 base and J gave up 0 bases, with 21 bases separating them. Germline V lookup: CDR1 TSWWSYY, CDR2 QGS. This CDR3 is 19 amino acids long. Written as DNA, the CDR3 is TGTGCTCTTGGGGAACCGAAACCTTCTCCCTACTGCCACACCGATAAACTCATCTTT. Its translation is CALGEPKPSPYCHTDKLIF.

This clone has more than one count but fewer than ten. This rearrangement joins TRDV1 to TRDJ2, with TRDD3 matching 9 bases. The CDR3 sequence is 20 residues long. With 7 bases clipped from V and 0 bases from J, the junction kept 18 bases outside the gene matches. Germline V gene sequence: CDR1 TSWWSYY, CDR2 QGS. This chain's CDR3 is CALVIPHVLGDDALTAQLFF. CDR3 DNA: TGTGCTCTTGTTATTCCCCATGTACTGGGGGACGACGCTTTGACAGCACAACTCTTCTTT.

Note on this clone: One end of the junction fails to match germline, which may point to a read error. This sequence joins TRDV1 and TRDJ1, with D tentatively TRDD3 (5 bases). This CDR3 has 13 amino acids. The V gene's germline CDR1 is TSWWSYY and CDR2 QGS. The CDR3 spells CALGGAHTDKLIF. DNA of the CDR3: TGTGCTCTCGGGGGGGCTCACACCGATAAACTCATCTTT.

This clone was picked up a small number of times. V gene TRDV1 combines with J gene TRDJ1, with 13 bases lining up with TRDD3. CDR3 length: 18 residues. V gave up 0 bases and J gave up 0 bases; unmatched junction bases: 4. The V gene's germline CDR1 is TSWWSYY and CDR2 QGS. CDR3 in DNA: TGTGCTCTTGGGGAACTTATACTGGGGGATACGTACACCGATAAACTCATCTTT. Its protein is CALGELILGDTYTDKLIF.

This sequence joins TRDV1 and TRDJ1; 11 positions agree with TRDD3. Per the germline V gene, CDR1 is TSWWSYY and CDR2 is QGS. This CDR3 is 17 amino acids long. The J segment lost 10 bases and the V segment lost 2 bases, leaving 15 bases of the junction unmatched. DNA for the CDR3: TGTGCTCTTGGGGAAGGCCTTCTCTTACTGGGGGATAGGGGACTCATCTTT. Amino acid sequence: CALGEGLLLLGDRGLIF.

V gene TRDV1 combines with J gene TRDJ1; D possibly uses TRDD2 or TRDD3 (6 bases each). This CDR3 region has 21 residues. From germline, CDR1 is TSWWSYY and CDR2 QGS. Trimming took off 5 bases at V and 0 bases at J, with 31 bases between the two ends. Here the CDR3 DNA reads TGTGCTCTTGGGCCTTCCAGTTCCTATGGTCTGGGGCCATGCTACACCGATAAACTCATCTTT. Amino acids: CALGPSSSYGLGPCYTDKLIF.

The chain uses TRDV1 and TRDJ1; maybe TRDD3 (6 bases). The CDR3 runs to 16 residues. The V gene lost 3 bases and the J gene lost 2 bases, with 16 bases spanning the gap. The germline CDR1 and CDR2 sequences are TSWWSYY and QGS. CDR3 protein: CALGDRVGDTTDKLIF. CDR3 nucleotide sequence: TGTGCTCTTGGGGATCGGGTGGGTGATACGACCGATAAACTCATCTTT.

In regard to this clone: Other DNA sequences in this sample translate to the same CDR3. The chain recombines TRDV1 with TRDJ1; D call uncertain. V lost 4 bases, J lost 1 base, and 10 bases lay in between. Per germline, CDR1 TSWWSYY and CDR2 QGS. The CDR3 loop spans 14 amino acids. CDR3 in amino acids: CALGASWCTDKLIF. The CDR3 nucleotides read TGTGCTCTTGGGGCCTCGTGGTGCACCGATAAACTCATCTTT.

In its sample, this clone was seen a few times. This chain links TRDV1 with TRDJ1, with TRDD2 matching 9 bases. The V gene's germline CDR1 is TSWWSYY and CDR2 QGS. V shed 1 base and J 8 bases; nucleotides not matched to a gene: 29. CDR3 length: 22 residues. CDR3 nucleotide sequence: TGTGCTCTTGGGGAACGGGGCCTTCCTACCTTGAGCTGGGGTGGGATCGCCCTAAAACTCATCTTT. Its translation: CALGERGLPTLSWGGIALKLIF.

The J gene is TRDJ1, the V gene TRDV1, with 9 bases that match TRDD2. V dropped 1 base and J dropped 4; count of bases not matched to a gene: 10. CDR3 size: 17 residues. In germline, CDR1 is TSWWSYY, CDR2 QGS. The CDR3 DNA reads as TGTGCTCTTGGGGAACGCCTTCCTACGAGATACTGCGATAAACTCATCTTT. Residues: CALGERLPTRYCDKLIF.

A few counts support this clone. The chain is built from TRDV1 and TRDJ1, with 12 nucleotides matching TRDD3. The CDR3 loop spans 20 amino acids. CDR1 and CDR2 (germline): TSWWSYY, QGS. Trimming removed 1 base from V and 7 bases from J; junction bases left unmatched: 19. This CDR3 reads CALGEPHLSYAGGYAGKLIF. The CDR3 bases are TGTGCTCTTGGGGAACCTCACCTATCCTACGCTGGGGGATACGCAGGTAAACTCATCTTT.

This clone turned up a few times. The rearrangement joins TRDV1 to TRDJ1; 9 nucleotides align to TRDD3. The CDR3 totals 26 residues. The germline gives CDR1 TSWWSYY, CDR2 QGS. V was clipped by 3 bases and J by 0 bases; unmatched bases: 35. The CDR3 sequence is CALGEAPGLPIIPYWGTRQHTDKLIF. The CDR3 DNA reads TGTGCTCTTGGGGAGGCTCCGGGCCTTCCCATTATCCCGTACTGGGGGACGCGACAACACACCGATAAACTCATCTTT.

Only a few counts were recorded for this clone. At the DNA level, this CDR3 is encoded by other sequences in the same sample as well. The J gene is TRDJ1, the V gene TRDV1, with a possible D match to TRDD2 (6 bases). V was cut by 3 bases and J by 4 bases, with 27 bases left in between. The germline V gene has CDR1 TSWWSYY and CDR2 QGS. The CDR3 has 19 amino acids. The DNA of the CDR3 is TGTGCTCTTGGGGAGCCTCCCTCCTACCCCCCTGGGACCCACGATAAACTCATCTTT. Protein: CALGEPPSYPPGTHDKLIF.

This chain joins TRDV1 and TRDJ3, with D perhaps given as TRDD2 or TRDD3 (9 bases each). The ends were cut back, 3 bases at V and 0 bases at J, with 30 bases in the middle. This CDR3 has 24 residues. Germline lookup yields CDR1 TSWWSYY and CDR2 QGS. In nucleotides, the CDR3 is TGTGCTCTTGGGGAGACCCTGCCTTCCTACCGTACTGGGGGAAGCTCCTGGGACACCCGACAGATGTTTTTC. It encodes CALGETLPSYRTGGSSWDTRQMFF.

Remarks on this clone: In the same sample, other DNA sequences code for this CDR3. The chain employs TRDV1 and TRDJ1; 7 positions agree with TRDD3. The CDR3 is 18 residues long. The V gene end was trimmed by 0 bases and the J gene end by 5 bases; junction bases not matched to a gene: 15. The germline V gene encodes CDR1 TSWWSYY and CDR2 QGS. Here the CDR3 reads CALGELGPLPLLGDKLIF. The CDR3 DNA is TGTGCTCTTGGGGAACTAGGCCCCCTCCCCTTACTGGGGGATAAACTCATCTTT.

The genes are TRDV1 and TRDJ1; 13 positions agree with TRDD3. The junction had 35 bases not matched to a gene; V was cut back by 3 bases and J by 1 base. The CDR3 totals 27 residues. Germline assignment: CDR1 TSWWSYY and CDR2 QGS. CDR3 nucleotide sequence: TGTGCTCTTGGGGATTCCCTTCCCCCACACATACTGGGGGATACGGCCCTGAAATTAGGGGGCACCGATAAACTCATCTTT. Amino acid sequence: CALGDSLPPHILGDTALKLGGTDKLIF.

A word on this clone: With a much larger clone just one base away, this may be a read error. This chain uses TRDV2 with TRDJ1; D not resolved. Looked up from germline, CDR1 is GEAIGNYY and CDR2 is EKD. The V end lost 6 bases, the J end lost 4 bases, and 8 bases lay between the germline ends. The CDR3 runs 11 residues. CDR3 in DNA: TGTGCCTGTCGCCCCTGCGATAAACTCATCTTT. It yields the protein CACRPCDKLIF.

The chain joins TRDV1 to TRDJ1, with a possible D match to TRDD3 (8 bases). The germline V gene encodes CDR1 TSWWSYY and CDR2 QGS. Deletions cut 4 bases from V and 0 bases from J, with 33 bases between. This CDR3 contains 22 residues. The CDR3 DNA sequence: TGTGCTCTTGGGGCTAATTCCTACGGTACTGGGGGCCTCCCTCAGTACACCGATAAACTCATCTTT. Encoded protein: CALGANSYGTGGLPQYTDKLIF.

The sample holds a few counts of this clone. The V gene is TRDV1, the J gene TRDJ1; 13 nucleotides align to TRDD3. J gave up 0 bases and V 3 bases, and 43 bases lay outside the gene matches. This CDR3 spans 30 amino acids. CDR1 TSWWSYY and CDR2 QGS come from the germline V gene. The CDR3 is CALGESTSPRCTGGYADGLIPGGYTDKLIF. The CDR3 DNA reads TGTGCTCTTGGGGAGTCAACTTCCCCACGGTGTACTGGGGGATACGCGGATGGTCTAATACCGGGTGGGTACACCGATAAACTCATCTTT.

The chain is built from TRDV1 and TRDJ1; D may be TRDD3 (6 bases). CDR1 is TSWWSYY and CDR2 is QGS in the germline V gene. Trimming took 3 bases from V and 0 from J, leaving 32 bases between them. This CDR3 is built from 22 residues. CDR3 protein: CALGEPVYEAGVIVLYTDKLIF. CDR3 nucleotides: TGTGCTCTTGGGGAGCCGGTTTATGAGGCTGGGGTCATCGTCCTATACACCGATAAACTCATCTTT.

This clone has more than one count but fewer than ten. This chain links TRDV1 with TRDJ1; 7 bases align to TRDD3. With V trimmed by 10 bases and J by 1 base, 24 bases remained unmatched. The CDR3 extends over 19 amino acids. The germline CDR1 and CDR2 sequences are TSWWSYY and QGS. The CDR3 reads CAPPRGGLGTRGATDKLIF. In nucleotides, the CDR3 is TGTGCTCCCCCCCGAGGGGGATTGGGGACAAGGGGCGCCACCGATAAACTCATCTTT.

The chain couples TRDV1 to TRDJ1; 7 nucleotides align to TRDD3. The CDR3 is made up of 21 amino acids. Germline V CDR1 and CDR2: TSWWSYY, QGS. With V trimmed by 1 base and J by 3 bases, 23 bases remained unmatched. DNA of the CDR3: TGTGCTCTTGGGGAACGAAAGACCTCATACTGGGGATCGTGGTACCCCGATAAACTCATCTTT. It translates to CALGERKTSYWGSWYPDKLIF.

The gene calls are TRDV2 and TRDJ1; 9 bases fit TRDD3. CDR1 and CDR2 from the germline V gene are GEAIGNYY and EKD. J was trimmed by 0 bases and V by 9 bases; bases with no gene match: 7. This CDR3 has 14 residues. The CDR3 region has the DNA TGTGCCACCGACCTGGGGGATTACACCGATAAACTCATCTTT. Amino acid sequence: CATDLGDYTDKLIF.